Listed here are 21 T cell receptor beta chains from one sample, sequenced in a study of blood T cell repertoires in COVID-19. Data came from immunoSEQ multiplex PCR; TCRdb stores just in-frame clones and leaves some out. The sample consists of about 230,000 clones, 65% to 85% of them appearing once. Sequencing used peripheral blood. The receptors derive from a man in his fifties with active or convalescent COVID-19.

As DNA, the CDR3 is TGTGCCACCACCACAGGAAACACCGGGGAGCTGTTTTTT. Its translation: CATTTGNTGELFF. This chain joins TRBV24-1 and TRBJ2-2, with D possibly matching TRBD1 (5 bases). Germline V lookup: CDR1 KGHDR, CDR2 SFDVKD. The CDR3 spans 13 residues. Deletions cut 8 bases from V and 2 bases from J, with 8 bases between.

This chain connects TRBV27 to TRBJ2-1, with D perhaps matching TRBD1 (5 bases). Germline V gene data show CDR1 as MNHEY and CDR2 as SMNVEV (reference sequence). CDR3 length: 15 amino acids. The germline V and J ends were trimmed by 2 bases and 4 bases, with 12 bases remaining between them. CDR3 DNA sequence: TGTGCCAGCAGTTTAGGGGCGACACCGTACAATGAGCAGTTCTTC. As protein: CASSLGATPYNEQFF.

The V call is TRBV9, the J call TRBJ2-1, with D perhaps matching TRBD1 (6 bases). V was cut by 5 bases and J by 2 bases, with 14 bases left in between. Germline V gives CDR1 SGDLS, CDR2 YYNGEE. The CDR3 consists of 15 residues. The CDR3 spells CASSAGQTTYNEQFF. The DNA for the CDR3 is TGTGCCAGCAGTGCAGGACAGACAACCTACAATGAGCAGTTCTTC.

This chain links TRBV30 with TRBJ1-1; TRBD1 might be the D (5 bases). Germline-derived CDR1 and CDR2 are GTSNPN and SVGIG (reference sequence). This CDR3 has 11 residues. V lost 2 bases, J lost 5 bases, and 6 bases lay in between. CDR3: CAWSPGTEAFF. The CDR3 DNA sequence: TGTGCCTGGAGTCCAGGGACTGAAGCTTTCTTT.

V usage is TRBV21-1 and J usage is TRBJ2-7; no check of the table's D call, TRBD2, against the DNA was made. TRBV21-1 is recorded as a pseudogene. The CDR3 contains 16 residues. The CDR3 reads CASSPPDGVTSYEQYF. DNA of the CDR3: TGTGCCAGCAGCCCTCCAGACGGGGTTACCTCCTACGAGCAGTACTTC.

Only a few counts were recorded for this clone. The gene calls are TRBV2 and TRBJ1-3; D is unclear. Germline V lookup: CDR1 SNHLY, CDR2 FYNNEI. The CDR3 is 13 residues long. Trimming shortened V by 8 bases and J by 1 base, and 9 bases separated the two germline ends. In DNA form, the CDR3 reads TGTGCCAGCGGTGGCGAATCTGGAAACACCATATATTTT. As protein: CASGGESGNTIYF. The full variable domain, rest sourced from reference TRBV2 and TRBJ1-3, is EPEVTQTPSHQVTQMGQEVILRCVPISNHLYFYWYRQILGQKVEFLVSFYNNEISEKSEIFDDQFSVERPDGSNFTLKIRSTKLEDSAMYFCASGGESGNTIYFGEGSWLTVV.

This clone was counted once. Distinct nucleotide sequences in the sample also encode this CDR3. The rearrangement uses TRBV5-1 and TRBJ1-1; a possible D gene is TRBD1 (5 bases). Trimming took 4 bases from V and 1 from J, leaving 8 bases between them. Germline values: CDR1 SGHRS, CDR2 YFSETQ. This CDR3 spans 13 amino acids. Here the CDR3 reads CASSLDRNTEAFF. The CDR3 nucleotides are TGCGCCAGCAGCCTCGACAGGAACACTGAAGCTTTCTTT.

The rearrangement joins TRBV19 to TRBJ1-6; tentatively, D is TRBD1 (6 bases). The CDR3 totals 16 residues. Trimming removed 3 bases from V and 8 bases from J, with 17 bases in between. CDR1 and CDR2 from the germline V gene are LNHDA and SQIVND (reference sequence). The CDR3 here is CASSIEGRGIDSPLHF. Written as DNA, the CDR3 is TGTGCCAGTAGTATCGAAGGCAGGGGAATAGATTCACCCCTCCACTTT.

This clone was picked up a small number of times. The chain carries TRBV10-3 and TRBJ1-1; D may be TRBD1 (6 bases). The CDR3 consists of 16 residues. V was shortened by 0 bases and J by 3 bases, with 14 bases between the two germline ends. The germline V gene has CDR1 ENHRY and CDR2 SYGVKD. CDR3 bases: TGTGCCATCAGTGAGTCCCGGCAGGGGAGGGACACTGAAGCTTTCTTT. Amino acids: CAISESRQGRDTEAFF.

Regarding this clone: A read error may produce the germline difference seen at one junction end. The chain recombines TRBV4-1 with TRBJ1-4, with D maybe TRBD1 (6 bases). Germline V lookup: CDR1 MGHRA, CDR2 YSYEKL. The CDR3 spans 14 residues. CDR3 in amino acids: CASSLGLDPGQGEW. The CDR3 DNA reads TGCGCCAGCAGCCTCGGACTAGATCCGGGACAAGGGGAATGG.

The chain employs TRBV19 and TRBJ1-4; 7 nucleotides align to TRBD1. The CDR3 extends over 16 amino acids. Germline V gene sequence: CDR1 LNHDA, CDR2 SQIVND (reference sequence). The trim removed 6 bases at V and 6 bases at J, leaving 13 bases unmatched. CDR3 region: CASSNRQGRIHEKLFF. As DNA, the CDR3 is TGTGCCAGTAGCAACCGACAGGGACGAATTCATGAAAAACTGTTTTTT.

The chain links TRBV19 to TRBJ1-5; D ambiguous. Germline V CDR1 and CDR2: LNHDA, SQIVND (reference sequence). V dropped 9 bases and J dropped 2 bases, with 11 bases sitting between them. There are 13 residues in the CDR3. The CDR3, as DNA: TGTGCCAGGGATCCCGGGGGCAATCAGCCCCAGCATTTT. It codes for CARDPGGNQPQHF.

This chain connects TRBV5-5 to TRBJ2-1, with 8 bases identical to TRBD1. This CDR3 region has 15 residues. The J segment lost 10 bases and the V segment lost 0 bases, leaving 9 bases of the junction unmatched. CDR1 is SGHKS and CDR2 is YYEKEE in the germline V gene (reference sequence). The CDR3 spells CASSLARGRVEEQFF. The CDR3 nucleotides are TGTGCCAGCAGCTTGGCCAGGGGGCGGGTGGAGGAGCAGTTCTTC.

This chain links TRBV6-2 or TRBV6-3 with TRBJ2-1; D is undetermined. Trimming left V 2 bases short and J 0 bases short, with 17 bases between. CDR1 is MNHEY and CDR2 is SVGEGT in the germline V gene. The CDR3 sequence is 18 residues long. Written as DNA, the CDR3 is TGTGCCAGCAGTTACAAAAATACTAACTACCGCTCCTACAATGAGCAGTTCTTC. Translating it yields CASSYKNTNYRSYNEQFF.

This sequence joins TRBV27 and TRBJ2-3; 10 bases are shared with TRBD2. Germline values: CDR1 MNHEY, CDR2 SMNVEV (reference sequence). Trimming removed 3 bases from V and 4 bases from J; junction bases left unmatched: 1. The CDR3 runs to 14 residues. In nucleotides, the CDR3 is TGTGCCAGCAGTTTGCTAGCGGGGGCAGATACGCAGTATTTT. Protein product: CASSLLAGADTQYF.

This clone was counted ten times or more. The genes are TRBV21-1 and TRBJ1-1. TRBV21-1 is deemed a pseudogene. The CDR3 is 13 residues long. The chain's CDR3 is CASSNKRGTEAFF. The CDR3 region has the DNA TGTGCCAGCAGCAACAAGCGGGGGACTGAAGCTTTCTTT.

The chain is built from TRBV5-4 and TRBJ2-3; 7 bases are shared with TRBD2. The CDR3 covers 15 residues. Per germline, CDR1 SGHNT and CDR2 YYREEE (reference sequence). J lost 5 bases, V lost 0 bases, and 6 bases had no gene match. Here the CDR3 reads CASSLATPGGDTQYF. The CDR3 DNA follows: TGTGCCAGCAGCTTGGCCACTCCGGGGGGAGATACGCAGTATTTT.

This chain uses TRBV6-4 with TRBJ2-3, with D perhaps TRBD1 (5 bases). The V end lost 6 bases, the J end lost 0 bases, and 10 bases lay between the germline ends. The CDR3 extends over 14 amino acids. Germline V gene sequence: CDR1 MRHNA, CDR2 SNTAGT. CDR3: CASSQGHSTDTQYF. CDR3 sequence (DNA): TGTGCCAGCAGCCAGGGTCACAGCACAGATACGCAGTATTTT.

The V gene is TRBV29-1, the J gene TRBJ2-5, with 7 positions matching TRBD1. Per germline, CDR1 SQVTM and CDR2 ANQGSEA. After removal of 7 bases from V and 2 bases from J, the junction contained 4 bases not matched to a gene. The CDR3 contains 12 residues. CDR3 protein: CSGGGQQETQYF. CDR3 DNA sequence: TGCAGCGGAGGGGGACAGCAAGAGACCCAGTACTTC.

The chain couples TRBV5-5 to TRBJ1-4, with 7 nucleotides matching TRBD1. J gave up 0 bases and V 4 bases, and 12 bases lay outside the gene matches. The germline gives CDR1 SGHKS, CDR2 YYEKEE (reference sequence). There are 18 residues in the CDR3. CDR3 loop: CASSLRQGMTATNEKLFF. In DNA form, the CDR3 reads TGTGCCAGCAGCCTTAGACAGGGTATGACGGCAACTAATGAAAAACTGTTTTTT. Using reference TRBV5-5 and TRBJ1-4 for the parts outside the CDR3, the full variable domain is DAGVTQSPTHLIKTRGQQVTLRCSPISGHKSVSWYQQVLGQGPQFIFQYYEKEERGRGNFPDRFSARQFPNYSSELNVNALLLGDSALYLCASSLRQGMTATNEKLFFGSGTQLSVL.

The chain links TRBV7-6 to TRBJ1-5, with unresolved D. Deletions cut 0 bases from V and 6 bases from J, with 15 bases between. Per the germline V gene, CDR1 is SGHVS and CDR2 is FNYEAQ. The CDR3 runs 16 residues. The CDR3 reads CASSLATGSKGQPQHF. The DNA of the CDR3 is TGTGCCAGCAGCTTAGCGACCGGGTCCAAAGGTCAGCCCCAGCATTTT.